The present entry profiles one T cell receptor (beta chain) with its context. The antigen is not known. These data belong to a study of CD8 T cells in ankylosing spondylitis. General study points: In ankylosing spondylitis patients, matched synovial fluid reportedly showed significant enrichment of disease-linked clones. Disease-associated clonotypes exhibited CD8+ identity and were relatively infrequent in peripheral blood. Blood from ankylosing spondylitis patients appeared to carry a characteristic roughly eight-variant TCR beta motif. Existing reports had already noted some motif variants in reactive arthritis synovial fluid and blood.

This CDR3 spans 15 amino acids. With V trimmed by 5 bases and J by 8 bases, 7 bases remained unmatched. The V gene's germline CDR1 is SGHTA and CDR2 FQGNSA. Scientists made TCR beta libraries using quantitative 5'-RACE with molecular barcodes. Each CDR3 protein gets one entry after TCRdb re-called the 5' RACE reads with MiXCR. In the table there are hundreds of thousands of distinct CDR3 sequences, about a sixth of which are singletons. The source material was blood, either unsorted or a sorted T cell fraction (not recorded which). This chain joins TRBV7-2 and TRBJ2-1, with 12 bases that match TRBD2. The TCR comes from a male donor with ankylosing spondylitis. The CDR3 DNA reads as TGTGCCAGCAGCAGGACTAGCGGGGCGGGGGATGAGCAGTTCTTC. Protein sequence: CASSRTSGAGDEQFF.